This T cell receptor (beta chain) emerged from a study of T cells in Graves' hyperthyroidism and ophthalmopathy. Study-level results: Classification by a 13 V-J model distinguished ophthalmopathy from stable hyperthyroidism.

RNA transcripts provided the source from which TCR beta CDR3 regions were amplified. TCR CDR3 underwent first-round RT-PCR with the HTBI primer set. MiXCR was run by TCRdb on the multiplex PCR reads, yielding one entry per CDR3 protein. The table shows some 270,000 distinct CDR3 sequences, with around 13% occurring only once. This clonotype was seen repeatedly, ten times or more. No antigen is known for it. Diagnosis relied on clinical symptoms, serum thyroxine and TRAb, thyroid ultrasound and orbital computed tomography. CDR1 is MNHEY and CDR2 is SVGEGT in the germline V gene. The ends were cut back, 0 bases at V and 4 bases at J, with 10 bases in the middle. The CDR3 consists of 15 residues.

What was sequenced was blood. This TCR derives from a woman between 40 and 55 years old with Graves' hyperthyroidism. J is TRBJ2-1 and V is TRBV6-2 or TRBV6-3; D gene ambiguous. The CDR3 sequence: CASSYSYQWYNEQFF. In DNA form, the CDR3 reads TGTGCCAGCAGTTACTCTTACCAGTGGTACAATGAGCAGTTCTTC.